The rows below give T cell receptor beta chains drawn from one sample of a study of CD8+ T cells in alopecia areata. Profiled with immunoSEQ multiplex PCR; TCRdb holds only in-frame clones, not every one. The sample records roughly 250,000 clones, over 45% being singletons. The sample here was CD4+ T cells sorted from blood, taken at week 52, from a patient treated with tofacitinib. Every receptor here comes from a human donor with alopecia areata. Both conserved end residues are part of each CDR3. Fields, in order: D gene, J gene, V gene, clone size, CDR3 DNA, CDR3 protein. The D gene is left open where the match is weak. Clone size is given for some rows only: seen once, a few or many times, or a class if the clone is expanded.

>TRBD2|TRBJ2-5|TRBV10-3|NA
TGTGCCACCACAACCGGGGGGGAGACCCAGTACTTC
CATTTGGETQYF
>NA|TRBJ1-1|TRBV29-1|NA
TGCAGCGGGGGACAATTAGGAGGCACTGAAGCTTTCTTT
CSGGQLGGTEAFF
>NA|TRBJ2-7|TRBV29-1|NA
TGCAGCGTTGAAGGGGCGGTCGAGCAGTACTTC
CSVEGAVEQYF
>NA|TRBJ2-1|TRBV2|few
TGTGCCAGCAGTGGGGGACGGGGCGCCTACAATGAGCAGTTCTTC
CASSGGRGAYNEQFF
>NA|TRBJ2-7|TRBV10-3|few
TGTGCCATCAAAGGTAGCCGCGAGCAGTACTTC
CAIKGSREQYF
>TRBD1|TRBJ2-3|TRBV29-1|NA
TGCAGCGCCCCCCGGCACAGGGGGTTAATCGGGACAGATACGCAGTATTTT
CSAPRHRGLIGTDTQYF
>TRBD2|TRBJ2-3|TRBV10-3|NA
TGTGCCATCAGTGACCAACTAGCGGGGAACACAGATACGCAGTATTTT
CAISDQLAGNTDTQYF
>TRBD1|TRBJ2-5|TRBV9|NA
TGTGCCAGCAGCGTAGGACAGGGCACTTTCGGGGAGACCCAGTACTTC
CASSVGQGTFGETQYF
>NA|TRBJ1-6|TRBV7-9|NA
TGTGCCAGCAGCTTGAACAGGCTAAATAATTCACCCCTCCACTTT
CASSLNRLNNSPLHF
>NA|TRBJ2-1|TRBV7-9|NA
TGTGCCAGCAGACGAGGACGGTACAATGAGCAGTTCTTC
CASRRGRYNEQFF